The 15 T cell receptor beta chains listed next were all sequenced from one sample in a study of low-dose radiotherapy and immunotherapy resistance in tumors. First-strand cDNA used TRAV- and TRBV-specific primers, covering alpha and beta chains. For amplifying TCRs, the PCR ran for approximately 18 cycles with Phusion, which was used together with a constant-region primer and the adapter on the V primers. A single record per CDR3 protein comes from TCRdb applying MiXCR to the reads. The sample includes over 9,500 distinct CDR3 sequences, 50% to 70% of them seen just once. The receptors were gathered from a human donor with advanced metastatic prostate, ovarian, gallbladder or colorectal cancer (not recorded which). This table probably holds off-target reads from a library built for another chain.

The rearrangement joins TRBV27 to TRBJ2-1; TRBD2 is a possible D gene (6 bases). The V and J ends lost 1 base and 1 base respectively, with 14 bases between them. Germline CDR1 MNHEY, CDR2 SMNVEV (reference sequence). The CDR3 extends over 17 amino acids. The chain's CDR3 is CASSLFKSSVSYNEQFF. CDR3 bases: TGTGCCAGCAGTTTATTTAAGTCTAGCGTGTCCTACAATGAGCAGTTCTTC.

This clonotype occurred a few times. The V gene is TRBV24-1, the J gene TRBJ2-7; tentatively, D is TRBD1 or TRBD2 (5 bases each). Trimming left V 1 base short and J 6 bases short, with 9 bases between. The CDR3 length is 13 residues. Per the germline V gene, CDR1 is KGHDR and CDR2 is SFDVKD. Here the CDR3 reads CATSDFAGGEQYF. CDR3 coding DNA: TGTGCCACCAGTGATTTCGCTGGGGGCGAGCAGTACTTC.

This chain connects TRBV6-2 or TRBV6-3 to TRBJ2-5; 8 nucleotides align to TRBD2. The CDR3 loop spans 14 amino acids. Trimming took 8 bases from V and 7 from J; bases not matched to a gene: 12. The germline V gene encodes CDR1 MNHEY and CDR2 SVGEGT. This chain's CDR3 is CASRTPGRGGTQYF. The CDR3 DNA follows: TGTGCCAGCCGGACCCCCGGGAGGGGGGGGACCCAGTACTTC.

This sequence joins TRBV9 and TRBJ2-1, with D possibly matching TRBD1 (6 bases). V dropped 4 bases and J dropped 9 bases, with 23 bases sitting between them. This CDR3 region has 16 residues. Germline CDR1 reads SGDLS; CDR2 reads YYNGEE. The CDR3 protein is CASSPLQGQFGSEQFF. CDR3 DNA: TGTGCCAGCAGCCCACTCCAGGGGCAATTTGGGTCTGAGCAGTTCTTC.

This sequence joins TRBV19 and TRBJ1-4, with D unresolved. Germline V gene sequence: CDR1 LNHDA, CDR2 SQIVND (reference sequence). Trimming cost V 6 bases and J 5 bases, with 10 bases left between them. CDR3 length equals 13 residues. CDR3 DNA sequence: TGTGCCAGTAGCTTGGCAGGAAATGAAAAACTGTTTTTT. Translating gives CASSLAGNEKLFF.

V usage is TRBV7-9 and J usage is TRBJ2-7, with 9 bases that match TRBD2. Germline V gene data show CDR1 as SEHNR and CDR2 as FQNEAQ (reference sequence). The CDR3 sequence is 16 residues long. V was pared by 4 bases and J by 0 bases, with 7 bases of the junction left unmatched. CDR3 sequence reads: CASSSRLAGRSYEQYF. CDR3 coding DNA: TGTGCCAGCAGCTCTCGGCTAGCGGGGCGCTCCTACGAGCAGTACTTC.

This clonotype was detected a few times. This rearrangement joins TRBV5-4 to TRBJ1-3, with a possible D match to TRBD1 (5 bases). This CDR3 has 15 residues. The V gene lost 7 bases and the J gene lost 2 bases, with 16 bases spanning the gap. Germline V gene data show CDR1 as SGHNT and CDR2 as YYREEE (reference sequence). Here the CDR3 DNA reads TGTGCCAGCGAGGTGAGGGGCGCGACTGGAAACACCATATATTTT. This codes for CASEVRGATGNTIYF.

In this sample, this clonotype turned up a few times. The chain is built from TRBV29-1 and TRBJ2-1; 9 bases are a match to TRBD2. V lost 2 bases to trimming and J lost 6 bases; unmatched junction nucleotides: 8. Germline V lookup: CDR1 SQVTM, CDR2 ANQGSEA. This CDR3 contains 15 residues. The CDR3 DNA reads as TGCAGCGTTGAAAGTGGGACTAGCCCTCTCAATGAGCAGTTCTTC. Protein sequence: CSVESGTSPLNEQFF.

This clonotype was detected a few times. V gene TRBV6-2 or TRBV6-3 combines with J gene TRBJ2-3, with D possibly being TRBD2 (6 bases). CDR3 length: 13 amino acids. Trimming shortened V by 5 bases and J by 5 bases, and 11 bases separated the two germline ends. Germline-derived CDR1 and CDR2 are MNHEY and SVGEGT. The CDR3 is CASSATGVDTQYF. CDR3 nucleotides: TGTGCCAGCAGTGCCACGGGAGTAGATACGCAGTATTTT.

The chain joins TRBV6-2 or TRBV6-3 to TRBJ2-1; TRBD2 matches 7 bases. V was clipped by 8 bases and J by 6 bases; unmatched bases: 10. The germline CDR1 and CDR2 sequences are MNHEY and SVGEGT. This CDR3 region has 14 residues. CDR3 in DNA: TGTGCCAGCGGTCGAGGGGAGGGCCGCAATGAGCAGTTCTTC. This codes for CASGRGEGRNEQFF.

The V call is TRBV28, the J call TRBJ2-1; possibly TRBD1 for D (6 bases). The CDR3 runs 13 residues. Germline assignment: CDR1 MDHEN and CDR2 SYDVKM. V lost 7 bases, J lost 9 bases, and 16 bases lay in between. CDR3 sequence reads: CASIAGDGGEQFF. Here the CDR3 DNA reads TGTGCCAGCATTGCAGGGGATGGGGGTGAGCAGTTCTTC.

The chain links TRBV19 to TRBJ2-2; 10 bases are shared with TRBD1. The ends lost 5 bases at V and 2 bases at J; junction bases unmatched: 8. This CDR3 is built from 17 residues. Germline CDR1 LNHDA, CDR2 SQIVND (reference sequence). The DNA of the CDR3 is TGTGCCAGTAGTCGCAGGGGACAGGGGCCAAACACCGGGGAGCTGTTTTTT. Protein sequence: CASSRRGQGPNTGELFF.

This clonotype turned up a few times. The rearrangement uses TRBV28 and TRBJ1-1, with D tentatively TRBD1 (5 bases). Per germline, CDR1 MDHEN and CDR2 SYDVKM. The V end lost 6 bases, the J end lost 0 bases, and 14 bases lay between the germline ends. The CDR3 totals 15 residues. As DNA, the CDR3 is TGTGCCAGCAGCCTCGGTTGGGGGGTGAACACTGAAGCTTTCTTT. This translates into CASSLGWGVNTEAFF.

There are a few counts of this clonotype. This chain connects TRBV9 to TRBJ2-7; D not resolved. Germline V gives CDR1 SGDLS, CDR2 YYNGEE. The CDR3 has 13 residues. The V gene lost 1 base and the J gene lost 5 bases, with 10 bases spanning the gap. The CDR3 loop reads CASSVSQANEQYF. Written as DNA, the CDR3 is TGTGCCAGCAGCGTAAGTCAGGCGAACGAGCAGTACTTC.

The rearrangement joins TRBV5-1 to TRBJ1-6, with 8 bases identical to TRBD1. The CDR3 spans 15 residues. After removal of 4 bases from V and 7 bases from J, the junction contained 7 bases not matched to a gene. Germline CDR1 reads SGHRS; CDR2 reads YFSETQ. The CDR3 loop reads CASSREGQENSPLHF. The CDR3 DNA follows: TGCGCCAGCAGCCGAGAGGGACAGGAAAATTCACCCCTCCACTTT. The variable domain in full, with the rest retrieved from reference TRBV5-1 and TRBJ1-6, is KAGVTQTPRYLIKTRGQQVTLSCSPISGHRSVSWYQQTPGQGLQFLFEYFSETQRNKGNFPGRFSGRQFSNSRSEMNVSTLELGDSALYLCASSREGQENSPLHFGNGTRLTVT.